Each of the 20 T cell receptor beta chains below was sequenced from the same sample in a study of blood T cell repertoires in COVID-19. Repertoires were generated with immunoSEQ multiplex PCR, while TCRdb's copy carries only in-frame clones and drops some. The sample holds some 200,000 clones, roughly 81% seen once. The sequenced material came from peripheral blood. Source of these receptors: a woman in her thirties or forties with COVID-19, enrolled during active disease.

This chain connects TRBV27 to TRBJ2-7, with D perhaps TRBD1 (6 bases). CDR3 length: 14 amino acids. Trimming took 3 bases from V and 4 from J, leaving 13 bases between them. CDR1 MNHEY and CDR2 SMNVEV come from the germline V gene (reference sequence). CDR3 sequence: CASSFRPGAYEQYF. As DNA, the CDR3 is TGTGCCAGCAGTTTCCGCCCAGGGGCTTACGAGCAGTACTTC.

This chain connects TRBV7-9 to TRBJ1-4, with D possibly being TRBD1 (5 bases). CDR1 and CDR2 (germline): SEHNR, FQNEAQ (reference sequence). The CDR3 has 15 residues. V was pared by 5 bases and J by 0 bases, with 10 bases between. This chain's CDR3 is CASSPTATTNEKLFF. The CDR3 region has the DNA TGTGCCAGCAGCCCGACAGCAACAACTAATGAAAAACTGTTTTTT. Supplemented by reference TRBV7-9 and TRBJ1-4, the full variable domain reads DTGVSQNPRHKITKRGQNVTFRCDPISEHNRLYWYRQTLGQGPEFLTYFQNEAQLEKSRLLSDRFSAERPKGSFSTLEIQRTEQGDSAMYLCASSPTATTNEKLFFGSGTQLSVL.

The V call is TRBV7-8, the J call TRBJ2-7; the match to TRBD2 covers 13 bases. There are 16 residues in the CDR3. Germline CDR1 SGHVS, CDR2 FQNEAQ. With V trimmed by 6 bases and J by 1 base, 6 bases remained unmatched. DNA for the CDR3: TGTGCCAGCAGATTCGGACTAGCGGGAGAGTCCTACGAGCAGTACTTC. Residues: CASRFGLAGESYEQYF.

The chain links TRBV28 to TRBJ1-4; 7 bases map to TRBD1. This CDR3 is built from 14 residues. Per the germline V gene, CDR1 is MDHEN and CDR2 is SYDVKM. Trimming removed 5 bases from V and 11 bases from J; junction bases left unmatched: 11. CDR3 region: CASSPTAPTGKLFF. The CDR3 DNA follows: TGTGCCAGCAGTCCGACCGCCCCGACAGGGAAACTGTTTTTT.

This clone has only a few counts. V and J are TRBV6-5 and TRBJ1-2, with D unresolved. Germline values: CDR1 MNHEY, CDR2 SVGAGI. Deletions cut 5 bases from V and 5 bases from J, with 12 bases between. CDR3 length equals 13 residues. CDR3 amino acids: CASSLAVGYGYTF. In nucleotides, the CDR3 is TGTGCCAGCAGTCTGGCGGTGGGTTATGGCTACACCTTC.

The chain recombines TRBV30 with TRBJ1-5; D is uncertain. This CDR3 contains 14 residues. Trimming removed 3 bases from V and 3 bases from J, with 12 bases in between. The germline V gene encodes CDR1 GTSNPN and CDR2 SVGIG (reference sequence). The CDR3 nucleotides are TGTGCCTGGAGCCCTGAGAATCTCAATCAGCCCCAGCATTTT. Translating it yields CAWSPENLNQPQHF.

The chain combines TRBV7-3 with TRBJ2-5; a weak D match, TRBD2 (6 bases). CDR3 length: 15 residues. Germline V CDR1 and CDR2: SGHTA, FQGTGA. The V and J ends lost 1 base and 5 bases respectively, with 14 bases between them. This chain's CDR3 is CASSLMPTRIETQYF. Written as DNA, the CDR3 is TGTGCCAGCAGCTTAATGCCGACTAGAATTGAGACCCAGTACTTC.

The J gene is TRBJ1-2, the V gene TRBV3-1 (or the pseudogene TRBV3-2), with 12 bases matching TRBD1. The CDR3 runs to 15 residues. J gave up 5 bases and V 4 bases, and 5 bases lay outside the gene matches. Germline V gene data show CDR1 as LGHDT and CDR2 as YNNKEL (reference sequence). Here the CDR3 reads CASSLSGQGAYGYTF. Here the CDR3 DNA reads TGTGCCAGCAGCCTCTCGGGACAGGGGGCTTATGGCTACACCTTC.

J is TRBJ2-5 and V is TRBV2, with 8 positions matching TRBD2. The CDR3 has 15 amino acids. The germline CDR1 and CDR2 sequences are SNHLY and FYNNEI. V was pared by 11 bases and J by 0 bases, with 11 bases of the junction left unmatched. This CDR3 reads CAGSLSGMYQETQYF. The CDR3 DNA follows: TGTGCCGGTAGTCTTAGCGGGATGTACCAAGAGACCCAGTACTTC.

This clone was seen only once. The V gene is TRBV2, the J gene TRBJ2-7, with unresolved D. This CDR3 comprises 11 residues. Trimming took off 5 bases at V and 5 bases at J, with 7 bases between the two ends. Germline values: CDR1 SNHLY, CDR2 FYNNEI. In DNA form, the CDR3 reads TGTGCCAGCAGTTTCCTTAACGAGCAGTACTTC. The encoded protein is CASSFLNEQYF.

The rearrangement links TRBV20-1 to TRBJ2-1, with 15 bases aligning to TRBD2. Per the germline V gene, CDR1 is DFQATT and CDR2 is SNEGSKA (reference sequence). The CDR3 is 15 residues long. J was trimmed by 12 bases and V by 3 bases; bases with no gene match: 9. CDR3 in DNA: TGCAGTGCTAGTCCGGGACTAGCGGGAGGTTCTAGGCAGTTCTTC. Amino acids: CSASPGLAGGSRQFF.

The genes are TRBV27 and TRBJ2-1, with TRBD2 matching 10 bases. The germline V gene has CDR1 MNHEY and CDR2 SMNVEV (reference sequence). J gave up 6 bases and V 6 bases, and 5 bases lay outside the gene matches. CDR3 length equals 14 residues. Here the CDR3 DNA reads TGTGCCAGCAGACCCCTAGCGGGGGTCAATGAGCAGTTCTTC. Its protein product is CASRPLAGVNEQFF.

This clone was detected a few times. The J gene is TRBJ1-4, the V gene TRBV12-3 or TRBV12-4; unclear D gene. The CDR3 has 13 residues. V was clipped by 5 bases and J by 6 bases, with 10 bases between them. The CDR3 region is CASSPGRDEKLFF. The CDR3 DNA reads as TGTGCCAGCAGTCCTGGGAGGGATGAAAAACTGTTTTTT.

The chain links TRBV28 to TRBJ1-1; unclear D gene. V lost 10 bases to trimming and J lost 1 base, with 10 bases between them. The CDR3 covers 12 residues. The germline V gene encodes CDR1 MDHEN and CDR2 SYDVKM. The CDR3 sequence is CATYGGNTEAFF. CDR3 nucleotides: TGTGCCACCTACGGCGGGAACACTGAAGCTTTCTTT.

The CDR3 reads CASSPFRGRERTQYF. The CDR3, as DNA: TGTGCCAGCAGTCCTTTTCGGGGAAGAGAAAGGACCCAGTACTTC. The chain is built from TRBV27 and TRBJ2-5; D might be TRBD2 (5 bases). Trimming removed 5 bases at V and 7 bases at J, with 20 bases between. CDR1 and CDR2 from the germline V gene are MNHEY and SMNVEV (reference sequence). CDR3 length equals 15 residues.

There are many counts of this clone. This chain connects TRBV7-9 to TRBJ2-2, with a tentative D call TRBD1 (6 bases). This CDR3 spans 16 amino acids. Germline V CDR1 and CDR2: SEHNR, FQNEAQ (reference sequence). V dropped 4 bases and J dropped 3 bases, with 15 bases sitting between them. The CDR3 sequence: CASSSSGHRHTGELFF. Written as DNA, the CDR3 is TGTGCCAGCAGCTCATCGGGACACCGACACACCGGGGAGCTGTTTTTT.

The chain combines TRBV15 with TRBJ2-5; 7 bases align to TRBD1. The length of the CDR3 is 13 residues. Germline V lookup: CDR1 LNHNV, CDR2 YYDKDF (reference sequence). With 3 bases clipped from V and 3 bases from J, the junction kept 1 base outside the gene matches. DNA for the CDR3: TGTGCCACCAGCAGGGGGACAGAAGAGACCCAGTACTTC. Amino acids: CATSRGTEETQYF.

The rearrangement joins TRBV11-3 to TRBJ2-3, with 9 bases aligning to TRBD2. The V gene's germline CDR1 is SGHNT and CDR2 YENEEA. The ends lost 3 bases at V and 0 bases at J; junction bases unmatched: 7. CDR3 length equals 17 residues. The DNA for the CDR3 is TGTGCCAGCAGCTTCTCGGGGGCGGGAGGGAGCACAGATACGCAGTATTTT. Protein product: CASSFSGAGGSTDTQYF.

The chain employs TRBV10-2 and TRBJ1-1, with 8 bases aligning to TRBD1. Per the germline V gene, CDR1 is WSHSY and CDR2 is SAAADI. This CDR3 is 14 amino acids long. V lost 4 bases to trimming and J lost 5 bases; unmatched junction nucleotides: 6. The CDR3 is CASSGNRGYTEAFF. In nucleotides, the CDR3 is TGCGCCAGCAGTGGGAACAGGGGGTATACTGAAGCTTTCTTT.

This clone was counted a few times. The V call is TRBV12-3 or TRBV12-4, the J call TRBJ2-4, with D perhaps matching TRBD1 (5 bases). Trimming stripped 5 bases from V and 6 bases from J, with 8 bases between. The CDR3 spans 12 residues. In DNA, the CDR3 is TGTGCCAGCAGTCGTAGGGGAAACATTCAGTACTTC. Encoded protein: CASSRRGNIQYF.